The rows below give T cell receptor beta chains drawn from one sample of a study of blood T cell repertoires in COVID-19. Some clones are missing from TCRdb's copy, which holds only in-frame ones; the method was immunoSEQ multiplex PCR. The sample gives about 180,000 clones, approximately 88% of which show up once; approximately 2.9% is in the top ten. Sequencing was performed on peripheral blood. Receptors originate from a woman aged 60-70 years with acute or convalescent COVID-19. CDR3s leave out the opening cysteine and the closing phenylalanine or tryptophan.

V | length | CDR3
TRBV27 | 12 | ASSSKTGMYGYT
TRBV2 | 15 | ASSIGGQGTGANVLT
TRBV2 | 12 | ASSEARGTGELF
TRBV5-1 | 17 | ASSLIGQALKKNTGELF
TRBV6-2/TRBV6-3 | 15 | ASSYSLAGGAKNIQY
TRBV7-6 | 16 | ASSLAGTGGSKTYEQY
TRBV5-1 | 13 | ASSLGRGLTGELF
TRBV29-1 | 9 | TTSGGTEAF
TRBV5-4 | 16 | ASSLAPARGQANYGYT
TRBV7-9 | 13 | ASSLASGQGKGYT
TRBV5-6 | 14 | ASSPTFWTGGNGYT
TRBV6-5 | 12 | ASSLGTGNQPQH
TRBV11-2 | 14 | ASSFSQGGTSYEQY
TRBV5-1 | 13 | ASSLHGTDNTEAF
TRBV5-1 | 11 | ASISLAGDTQY
TRBV9 | 13 | ASSGDLQGFYGYT
TRBV28 | 12 | ATFSGGWGYEQF
TRBV3-1/TRBV3-2 | 12 | ASSQADRAGGYT
TRBV7-9 | 11 | ASSLTGVNTIY
TRBV10-1 | 12 | ASRDTSNTGELF
TRBV5-1 | 12 | ASSLTGDTGELF
TRBV7-2 | 13 | ASSVGTGGMYEQY
TRBV19 | 12 | ATYGGYQSMPQH
TRBV5-6 | 11 | ASSFQGITEAF
TRBV6-5 | 11 | ASSYSTTREQY
TRBV3-1/TRBV3-2 | 11 | ASSQDRGQPQH
TRBV6-6 | 14 | ASSYSGTGPTGELF
TRBV6-6 | 14 | ASTILEGIPLGGYT
TRBV24-1 | 13 | ATSDAGGANNEQF
TRBV5-1 | 12 | ASGPTGGTDTQY
TRBV18 | 17 | ASSPRQGAPATSTDTQY
TRBV5-6 | 15 | ASSPGTGGWGTDTQY
TRBV4-1 | 17 | ASSYTWLRGADANEKLF
TRBV19 | 13 | ASSSGQTAYYEQY
TRBV30 | 12 | AWSPRGRITEAF
TRBV7-2 | 13 | ASSLARQNTGELF
TRBV7-6 | 15 | ASSSYLAGEGGETQY
TRBV6-5 | 11 | ASSYPGTSEAF
TRBV6-5 | 13 | ASSTRQESYNEQF
TRBV18 | 17 | ASSPLHTRDRTKNTEAF
TRBV18 | 12 | ASSAPGFRDGYT
TRBV24-1 | 14 | ATSDRTGGSYNEQF
TRBV4-2 | 14 | ASSQTGGRPYNEQF
TRBV4-3 | 12 | ASSQQREVGELF
TRBV19 | 14 | ASSTTGGTGVLEQY
TRBV11-2 | 13 | ASSLGQGLTGELF